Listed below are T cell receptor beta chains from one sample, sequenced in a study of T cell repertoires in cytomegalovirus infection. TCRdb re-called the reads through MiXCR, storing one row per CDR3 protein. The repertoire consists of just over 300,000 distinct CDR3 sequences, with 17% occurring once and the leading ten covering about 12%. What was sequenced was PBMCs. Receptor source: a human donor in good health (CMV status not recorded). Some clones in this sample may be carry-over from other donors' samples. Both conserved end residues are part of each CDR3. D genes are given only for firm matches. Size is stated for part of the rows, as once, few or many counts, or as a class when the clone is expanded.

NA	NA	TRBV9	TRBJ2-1	TGTGCCAGCAGCGTAAACCCTATGGGGGGGGCAAGCAATGAGCAGTTCTTC	CASSVNPMGGASNEQFF
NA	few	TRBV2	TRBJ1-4	TGTGCCAGCAAAAAGGGAGGAAGGGCTAATGAAAAACTGTTTTTT	CASKKGGRANEKLFF
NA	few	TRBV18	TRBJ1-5	TGTGCCAGCTCACCAGTGGGACGTGACCAGCCCCAGCATTTT	CASSPVGRDQPQHF
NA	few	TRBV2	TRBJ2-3	TGTGCCAGCAGTGGGGGTGGCACAGATACGCAGTATTTT	CASSGGGTDTQYF
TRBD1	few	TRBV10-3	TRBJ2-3	TGTGCCATCAACACGGACAGGGCTGGCACAGATACGCAGTATTTT	CAINTDRAGTDTQYF
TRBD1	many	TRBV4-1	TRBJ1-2	TGCGCCAGCAGCCAAGATTCCCAGGGGGACTACACCTTC	CASSQDSQGDYTF
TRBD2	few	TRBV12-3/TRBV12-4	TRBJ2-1	TGTGCCAGCAGCAACGAGAAAGGGACTAGCGGGGGGAAATACAATGAGCAGTTCTTC	CASSNEKGTSGGKYNEQFF
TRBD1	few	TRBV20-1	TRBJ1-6	TGCAGTGCCGAGCCTCGGACAGGTGGAAATTCACCCCTCCACTTT	CSAEPRTGGNSPLHF
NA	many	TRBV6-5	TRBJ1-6	TGTGCCAGCAGTTACTCGGCCCAGGGCACTTATAATTCACCCCTCCACTTT	CASSYSAQGTYNSPLHF
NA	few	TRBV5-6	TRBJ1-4	TGTGCCAGCAGCTTGATGGGAGCTAATGAAAAACTGTTTTTT	CASSLMGANEKLFF
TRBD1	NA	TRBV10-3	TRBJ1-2	TGTGCCATCAGGGCGGGGACAGGGGAAGACGGCTACACCTTC	CAIRAGTGEDGYTF
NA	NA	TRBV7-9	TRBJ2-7	TGTGCCAGCAGATCCAGGGACGAGCAGTACTTC	CASRSRDEQYF
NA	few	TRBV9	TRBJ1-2	TGTGCCAGCAGCGTAGGGACCTCCGGTAACTATGGCTACACCTTC	CASSVGTSGNYGYTF
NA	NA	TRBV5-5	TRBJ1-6	TGTGCCAGCAGCTTGGTCGGGGATCCCCCCCTCCACTTT	CASSLVGDPPLHF
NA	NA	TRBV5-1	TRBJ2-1	TGCGCCAGCAGCTTCGCGAGTGGGACAACTTACAATGAGCAGTTCTTC	CASSFASGTTYNEQFF
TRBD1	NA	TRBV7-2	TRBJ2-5	TGTGCCAGCAGCTTAGGGGGGACAGGGGGGTCCACCCAGTACTTC	CASSLGGTGGSTQYF
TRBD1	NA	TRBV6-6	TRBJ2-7	TGTGCCAGCACCATGGGACAGGGGAACTACGAGCAGTACTTC	CASTMGQGNYEQYF
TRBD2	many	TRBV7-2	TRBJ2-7	TGTGCCAGCAGCTTAGGACCAACTAGCGGGGGAGGGGAGCAGTACTTC	CASSLGPTSGGGEQYF
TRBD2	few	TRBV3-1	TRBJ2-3	TGTGCCAGCAGCCGCAGAACTAGCGGTAAGATGGCAGATACGCAGTATTTT	CASSRRTSGKMADTQYF
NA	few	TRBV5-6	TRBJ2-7	TGTGCCAGCAGTTCTTATATCTACGAGCAGTACTTC	CASSSYIYEQYF
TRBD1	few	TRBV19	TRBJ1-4	TGTGCCAGTTCCAGGAGGGACAGGGGGCGTTTGGATGAAAAACTGTTTTTT	CASSRRDRGRLDEKLFF
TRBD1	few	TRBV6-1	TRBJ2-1	TGTGCCAGCAGCTCCTACCGCCGGACAGGGGACGGCTACAATGAGCAGTTCTTC	CASSSYRRTGDGYNEQFF
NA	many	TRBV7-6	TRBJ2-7	TGTGCCAGCAGCTTAGAACGCGGGGTTTCCTACGAGCAGTACTTC	CASSLERGVSYEQYF
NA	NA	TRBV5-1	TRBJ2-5	TGCGCCAGCAGCTTGGCCGGCCTTCAAGAGACCCAGTACTTC	CASSLAGLQETQYF
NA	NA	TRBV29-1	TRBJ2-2	TGCAGCGTTGAAGATCCGGGACGGGGGAACACCGGGGAGCTGTTTTTT	CSVEDPGRGNTGELFF